The entry below describes one T cell receptor (beta chain). Antigen specificity is unknown. Germline V CDR1 and CDR2: ENHRY, SYGVKD. This CDR3 has 13 residues. Trimming shortened V by 10 bases and J by 1 base, and 11 bases separated the two germline ends. Using immunoSEQ multiplex PCR, the repertoire was profiled, and TCRdb retains in-frame clones only, with some absent. The sample consists of about 140,000 clones, about 84% of them appearing once. The sample belongs to a study of cytotoxic CD8 clonotypes in ibrutinib-treated CLL. Points from the study as a whole: Under therapy, public clonotypes either contracted or stayed stable, and they were uncommon.

The chain is built from TRBV10-3 and TRBJ1-5, with D possibly matching TRBD1 (6 bases). The receptor was derived from a human donor with chronic lymphocytic leukemia. The sequences come from PBMCs, collected after 36 months of ibrutinib treatment. CDR3 sequence (DNA): TGTGCCACAACAGGGACAAGCAATCAGCCCCAGCATTTT. This translates into CATTGTSNQPQHF.